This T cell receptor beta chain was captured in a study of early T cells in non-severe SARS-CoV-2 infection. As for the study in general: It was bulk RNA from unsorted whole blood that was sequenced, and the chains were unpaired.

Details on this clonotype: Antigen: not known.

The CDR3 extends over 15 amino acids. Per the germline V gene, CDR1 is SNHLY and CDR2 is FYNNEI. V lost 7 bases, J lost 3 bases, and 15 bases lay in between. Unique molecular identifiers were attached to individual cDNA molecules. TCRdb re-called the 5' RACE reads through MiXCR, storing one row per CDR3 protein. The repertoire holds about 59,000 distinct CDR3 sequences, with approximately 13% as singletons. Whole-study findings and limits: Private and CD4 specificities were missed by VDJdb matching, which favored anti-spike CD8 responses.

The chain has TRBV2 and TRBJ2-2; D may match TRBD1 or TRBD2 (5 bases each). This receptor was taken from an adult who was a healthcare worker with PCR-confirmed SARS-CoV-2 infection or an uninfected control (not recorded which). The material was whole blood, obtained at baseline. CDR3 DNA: TGTGCCAGCACCGCCGGGACGGACTACACCGGGGAGCTGTTTTTT. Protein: CASTAGTDYTGELFF.